A selection of T cell receptor beta chains follows, all from one sample in a study of patients and donors after allogeneic stem cell transplantation. TCRdb itself ran the RT-PCR reads through MiXCR, one entry per CDR3 protein. The sample shows approximately 250,000 distinct CDR3 sequences, around 14% of them seen only once. The specimen sequenced was blood, either unsorted or a sorted T cell fraction (not recorded which). These TCRs come from a human donor who was either an allogeneic HSCT recipient or a stem cell or donor lymphocyte infusion donor (not recorded which). It is not recorded whose cells these are; they may come from a transplant donor. CDR3s include the opening cysteine and the closing phenylalanine or tryptophan. A D gene is named only where the DNA matches it firmly. The size field is filled for only some rows; it gives once, few, many or a size class.

abundance: many; d_gene: NA; v_gene: TRBV5-1; j_gene: TRBJ2-7; CDR3aa: CASSLSSLDYEQYF; CDR3nt: TGCGCCAGCAGCTTGTCCAGTTTGGACTACGAGCAGTACTTC
abundance: few; d_gene: NA; v_gene: TRBV20-1; j_gene: TRBJ2-7; CDR3aa: CSATQDSSYEQYF; CDR3nt: TGCAGTGCCACTCAGGACAGCTCCTACGAGCAGTACTTC
abundance: NA; d_gene: NA; v_gene: TRBV12-3/TRBV12-4; j_gene: TRBJ2-7; CDR3aa: CASSFWGFSYEQYF; CDR3nt: TGTGCCAGCAGTTTTTGGGGGTTCTCCTACGAGCAGTACTTC
abundance: few; d_gene: TRBD1; v_gene: TRBV7-8; j_gene: TRBJ1-1; CDR3aa: CASSLKRTGTEAFF; CDR3nt: TGTGCCAGCAGCCTAAAGAGGACAGGGACTGAAGCTTTCTTT
abundance: few; d_gene: NA; v_gene: TRBV20-1; j_gene: TRBJ1-1; CDR3aa: CSARDSGPTEAFF; CDR3nt: TGCAGTGCTAGAGATTCCGGGCCCACTGAAGCTTTCTTT
abundance: many; d_gene: TRBD1; v_gene: TRBV5-1; j_gene: TRBJ1-1; CDR3aa: CASSFTGDGGTEAFF; CDR3nt: TGCGCCAGCAGCTTTACAGGGGACGGAGGAACTGAAGCTTTCTTT
abundance: NA; d_gene: TRBD2; v_gene: TRBV4-2; j_gene: TRBJ2-2; CDR3aa: CASSQDLAGGPGGELFF; CDR3nt: TGTGCCAGCAGCCAAGATTTAGCGGGGGGGCCAGGCGGGGAGCTGTTTTTT
abundance: NA; d_gene: NA; v_gene: TRBV27; j_gene: TRBJ1-1; CDR3aa: CASQLNSQGRAFF; CDR3nt: TGTGCCAGCCAGTTGAACTCACAGGGTAGAGCTTTCTTT
abundance: NA; d_gene: NA; v_gene: TRBV24-1; j_gene: TRBJ2-3; CDR3aa: CATSETGDLTDTQYF; CDR3nt: TGTGCCACCAGTGAAACAGGCGACCTCACAGATACGCAGTATTTT
abundance: NA; d_gene: NA; v_gene: TRBV7-2; j_gene: TRBJ2-3; CDR3aa: CASSSQGGPSDTQYF; CDR3nt: TGTGCCAGCAGCTCCCAAGGGGGGCCATCAGATACGCAGTATTTT
abundance: few; d_gene: TRBD2; v_gene: TRBV19; j_gene: TRBJ2-2; CDR3aa: CASRLPGLANTGELFF; CDR3nt: TGTGCCAGTCGACTCCCGGGACTAGCGAACACCGGGGAGCTGTTTTTT
abundance: NA; d_gene: NA; v_gene: TRBV5-1; j_gene: TRBJ1-2; CDR3aa: CASSRDSQGYGYTF; CDR3nt: TGCGCCAGCAGCAGGGACTCCCAGGGGTATGGCTACACCTTC
abundance: many; d_gene: NA; v_gene: TRBV12-3/TRBV12-4; j_gene: TRBJ2-1; CDR3aa: CASSFLALNEQFF; CDR3nt: TGTGCCAGCAGTTTCTTAGCGCTCAATGAGCAGTTCTTC
abundance: NA; d_gene: NA; v_gene: TRBV5-4; j_gene: TRBJ2-3; CDR3aa: CASSLARQGTDTQYF; CDR3nt: TGTGCCAGCAGCTTGGCGCGGCAGGGCACAGATACGCAGTATTTT
abundance: few; d_gene: TRBD2; v_gene: TRBV11-2; j_gene: TRBJ2-5; CDR3aa: CASSLQLAGGSQETQYF; CDR3nt: TGTGCCAGCAGCTTACAGCTAGCGGGGGGCTCACAAGAGACCCAGTACTTC
abundance: NA; d_gene: TRBD1; v_gene: TRBV11-3; j_gene: TRBJ1-2; CDR3aa: CASSLGQGADGYTF; CDR3nt: TGTGCCAGCAGCCTGGGACAGGGGGCGGATGGCTACACCTTC
abundance: few; d_gene: NA; v_gene: TRBV12-3/TRBV12-4; j_gene: TRBJ2-7; CDR3aa: CASSFRRRPYEQYF; CDR3nt: TGTGCCAGCAGTTTCCGGCGGAGACCCTACGAGCAGTACTTC
abundance: many; d_gene: NA; v_gene: TRBV12-3/TRBV12-4; j_gene: TRBJ1-2; CDR3aa: CASSPGPLVGNYGYTF; CDR3nt: TGTGCCAGCAGTCCGGGCCCCCTCGTCGGCAACTATGGCTACACCTTC
abundance: NA; d_gene: NA; v_gene: TRBV12-1; j_gene: TRBJ2-1; CDR3aa: CASSSGRGTRWNEQFF; CDR3nt: TGTGCCAGCAGCTCCGGAAGAGGGACTAGATGGAATGAGCAGTTCTTC
abundance: NA; d_gene: NA; v_gene: TRBV2; j_gene: TRBJ2-7; CDR3aa: CASTWLRVSYEQYF; CDR3nt: TGTGCCAGCACCTGGCTACGGGTCTCCTACGAGCAGTACTTC